This T cell receptor beta chain was documented in a study of Ad26.COV2.S vaccination and SARS-CoV-2 variants. Study overall: Sample donor was a member of the COV1001 Ad26.COV2.S trial arm.

Described treatment: some 20 received Ad26.COV2.S at low or high dose, single or two shots; 5 received placebo; per-sample allocation not given. At day 63 after the first vaccine or placebo injection, samples were drawn. This Boston cohort included adults aged 18-55 years. In the vaccine, an Ad26 vector expressed the SARS-CoV-2 spike of the Wuhan strain. V shed 3 bases, J shed 6 bases, and the junction held 4 bases outside the gene matches. Germline V gives CDR1 DFQATT, CDR2 SNEGSKA (reference sequence). The CDR3 has 14 amino acids. Study conclusions and caveats: Whether participants received vaccine or placebo, their non-spike TCR breadth was similar.

Data came from immunoSEQ multiplex PCR; TCRdb stores just in-frame clones and leaves some out. The table includes roughly 380,000 clones, around 87% detected once. As for this clone: Its antigen is currently unknown.

The clonotype comes from a person between 18 and 60 years old who received the Ad26.COV2.S COVID-19 vaccine or a placebo. The chain uses TRBV20-1 and TRBJ2-2; 10 bases map to TRBD1. This specimen consisted of peripheral blood, obtained in a trial of Ad26.COV2.S vaccine versus placebo. This CDR3 reads CSASFGQGAGELFF. The CDR3 DNA follows: TGCAGTGCTAGTTTCGGACAGGGGGCCGGGGAGCTGTTTTTT.